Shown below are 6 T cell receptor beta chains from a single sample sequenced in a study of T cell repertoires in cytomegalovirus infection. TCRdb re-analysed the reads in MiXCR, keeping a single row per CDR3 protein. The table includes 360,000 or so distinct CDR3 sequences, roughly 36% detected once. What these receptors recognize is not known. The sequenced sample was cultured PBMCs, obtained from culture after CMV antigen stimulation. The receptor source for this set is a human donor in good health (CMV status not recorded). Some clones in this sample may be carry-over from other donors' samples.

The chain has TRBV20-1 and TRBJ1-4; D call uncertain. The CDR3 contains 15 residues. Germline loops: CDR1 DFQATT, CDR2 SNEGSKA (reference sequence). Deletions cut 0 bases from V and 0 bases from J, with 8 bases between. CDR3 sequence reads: CSARDRRSTNEKLFF. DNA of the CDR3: TGCAGTGCTAGAGATAGGAGATCAACTAATGAAAAACTGTTTTTT.

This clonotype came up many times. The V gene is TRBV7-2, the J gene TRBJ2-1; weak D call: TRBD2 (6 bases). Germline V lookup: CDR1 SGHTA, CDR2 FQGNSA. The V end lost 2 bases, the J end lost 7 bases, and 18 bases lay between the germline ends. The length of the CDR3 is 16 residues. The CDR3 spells CASSLTQGLDMNEQFF. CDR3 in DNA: TGTGCCAGCAGCTTAACCCAGGGACTTGACATGAATGAGCAGTTCTTC.

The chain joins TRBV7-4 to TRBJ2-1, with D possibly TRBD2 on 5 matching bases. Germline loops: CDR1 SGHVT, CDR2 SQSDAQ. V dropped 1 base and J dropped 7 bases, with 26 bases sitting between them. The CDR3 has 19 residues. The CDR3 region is CASSLGTISGPRLHNEQFF. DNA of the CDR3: TGTGCCAGCAGCTTAGGTACGATCAGCGGTCCCCGCTTACATAATGAGCAGTTCTTC.

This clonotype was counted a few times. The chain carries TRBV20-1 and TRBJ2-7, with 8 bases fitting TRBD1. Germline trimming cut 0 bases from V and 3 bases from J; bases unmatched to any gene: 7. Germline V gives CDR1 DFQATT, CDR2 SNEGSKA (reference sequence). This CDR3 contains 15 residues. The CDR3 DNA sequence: TGCAGTGCTAGAGATCGGCAGGGGGCGGACTACGAGCAGTACTTC. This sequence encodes CSARDRQGADYEQYF.

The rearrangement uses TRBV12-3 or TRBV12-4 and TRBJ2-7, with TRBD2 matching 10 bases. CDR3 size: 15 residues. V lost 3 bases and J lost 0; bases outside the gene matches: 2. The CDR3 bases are TGTGCCAGCAGTTTTGCTAGCGGGAGCTCCTACGAGCAGTACTTC. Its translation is CASSFASGSSYEQYF.

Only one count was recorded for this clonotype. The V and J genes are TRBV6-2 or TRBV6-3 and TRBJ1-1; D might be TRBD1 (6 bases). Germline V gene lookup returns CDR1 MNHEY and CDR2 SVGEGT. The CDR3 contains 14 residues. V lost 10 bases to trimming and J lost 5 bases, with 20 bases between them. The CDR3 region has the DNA TGTGCCACCGCCAGACAGGTTATGGAAACTGAAGCTTTCTTT. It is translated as CATARQVMETEAFF.